Listed below are T cell receptor beta chains from one sample, sequenced in a study of T cell repertoires in ileal Crohn's disease. Clones were sequenced by immunoSEQ multiplex PCR, and TCRdb holds only the in-frame ones, with some missing. The sample yields 15,000 to 20,000 clones, about 92% seen once. Sequencing was done on a sample of ileal tissue. These receptors came from an adult with Crohn's disease. Each CDR3 is given with its conserved first and last residue. Fields, in order: V gene, clone size, J gene, D gene, CDR3 protein, CDR3 DNA. A D gene is named only where the DNA matches it firmly. A row's size may be missing; if present it is once, few, many or a size class.

TRBV7-9,once,TRBJ2-7,.,CASSLFEGYSREQYF,TGTGCCAGCAGCTTATTTGAGGGTTATTCTCGCGAGCAGTACTTC
TRBV6-1,.,TRBJ2-7,.,CASSERYRVGEQYF,TGTGCCAGCAGTGAAAGATACAGAGTTGGGGAGCAGTACTTC
TRBV9,.,TRBJ1-6,.,CASSESGHQNSPLHF,TGTGCCAGCAGCGAATCCGGACATCAAAATTCACCCCTCCACTTT
TRBV6-1,.,TRBJ1-2,.,CASSEATRHYGYTF,TGTGCCAGCAGTGAAGCCACCAGGCACTATGGCTACACCTTC
TRBV7-9,.,TRBJ1-1,TRBD1,CASSRDRVGTEAFF,TGTGCCAGCTCACGGGACAGGGTCGGAACTGAAGCTTTCTTT
TRBV7-3,once,TRBJ2-1,.,CASSLTLNNEQFF,TGTGCCAGCAGCTTAACGTTAAACAATGAGCAGTTCTTC
TRBV6-6,few,TRBJ2-5,.,CASSGRQGAETQYF,TGTGCCAGCAGTGGACGTCAGGGCGCAGAGACCCAGTACTTC
TRBV5-5,.,TRBJ1-3,.,CASSLLLSSGNTIYF,TGTGCCAGCAGCTTACTCCTCTCCTCTGGAAACACCATATATTTT
TRBV7-3,.,TRBJ1-2,.,CASSFTGNAGYTF,TGTGCCAGCAGTTTCACAGGGAACGCTGGCTACACCTTC
TRBV7-2,.,TRBJ2-3,TRBD1,CASSLGQVTDTQYF,TGTGCCAGCAGCCTCGGACAGGTGACAGATACGCAGTATTTT
TRBV2,.,TRBJ1-4,TRBD1,CASRGQLATNEKLFF,TGTGCCAGCAGGGGACAGCTTGCAACTAATGAAAAACTGTTTTTT
TRBV9,.,TRBJ2-5,TRBD1,CASSLKGAVGDGTQYF,TGTGCCAGCAGCCTTAAGGGGGCAGTTGGGGATGGGACCCAGTACTTC
TRBV5-1,.,TRBJ2-3,.,CASSAGLRESTDTQYF,TGCGCCAGCAGCGCGGGACTCCGGGAGAGCACAGATACGCAGTATTTT
TRBV6-5,.,TRBJ1-5,.,CASSYSGHWTNQPQHF,TGTGCCAGCAGTTACTCGGGACACTGGACGAATCAGCCCCAGCATTTT
TRBV11-2,.,TRBJ2-5,TRBD1,CASSFGVSGQPTETQYF,TGTGCCAGCAGCTTCGGCGTGTCGGGACAGCCTACCGAGACCCAGTACTTC
TRBV19,.,TRBJ1-1,TRBD1,CASSTTGGGEAFF,TGTGCCAGTAGTACCACAGGGGGTGGTGAAGCTTTCTTT
TRBV5-4,once,TRBJ1-6,TRBD1,CASRTWTGQDSPLHF,TGTGCCAGCAGGACCTGGACAGGGCAGGATTCACCCCTCCACTTT
TRBV14,.,TRBJ2-1,TRBD2,CASSQPLTSGNNEQFF,TGTGCCAGCAGCCAGCCCCTCACTAGCGGGAACAATGAGCAGTTCTTC
TRBV5-6,.,TRBJ1-2,.,CASTNTLPGSGYTF,TGTGCCAGCACCAACACCCTTCCCGGGAGCGGCTACACCTTC
TRBV4-1,.,TRBJ2-2,.,CASSQAGYTGELFF,TGCGCCAGCAGCCAAGCGGGGTACACCGGGGAGCTGTTTTTT
TRBV20-1,.,TRBJ1-1,.,CSARRNTEAFF,TGCAGTGCTAGACGGAACACTGAAGCTTTCTTT
TRBV2,.,TRBJ2-7,TRBD2,CASSESGIRRLGEQYF,TGTGCCAGCAGTGAAAGCGGGATCAGGAGGTTGGGCGAGCAGTACTTC
TRBV7-9,.,TRBJ1-3,.,CASSNAGEASGNTIYF,TGTGCCAGCAGCAATGCTGGGGAGGCCTCTGGAAACACCATATATTTT
TRBV29-1,.,TRBJ1-2,TRBD1,CSVVGGRGTGDGYTF,TGCAGCGTTGTGGGGGGAAGAGGGACAGGGGATGGCTACACCTTC
TRBV7-2,once,TRBJ2-2,TRBD1,CASSPGQGAGNTGELFF,TGTGCCAGCAGCCCCGGCCAGGGGGCAGGGAACACCGGGGAGCTGTTTTTT
TRBV5-1,.,TRBJ2-7,.,CASSQQGGYEQYF,TGCGCCAGCAGCCAGCAGGGTGGCTACGAGCAGTACTTC
TRBV30,.,TRBJ2-7,.,CAWSKQFYEQYF,TGTGCCTGGAGTAAACAGTTCTACGAGCAGTACTTC
TRBV30,.,TRBJ1-2,TRBD1,CAWSLGDRVSGYTF,TGTGCCTGGAGCCTCGGCGACAGGGTGTCTGGCTACACCTTC
TRBV6-6,.,TRBJ2-7,TRBD1,CASSHGTGRVEQYF,TGTGCCAGCAGTCACGGGACAGGGAGGGTCGAGCAGTACTTC
TRBV7-9,.,TRBJ2-1,TRBD2,CASSLELAGGSHYNEQFF,TGTGCCAGCAGCTTAGAATTAGCGGGGGGGTCTCACTACAATGAGCAGTTCTTC
TRBV10-3,once,TRBJ1-2,.,CAISDASVNPNYGYTF,TGTGCCATCAGTGACGCGTCCGTTAACCCTAACTATGGCTACACCTTC
TRBV5-5,.,TRBJ1-1,.,CASSRTGRGNTEAFF,TGTGCCAGCAGCCGTACAGGGAGGGGGAACACTGAAGCTTTCTTT
TRBV29-1,.,TRBJ1-1,.,CSVESRGRGVAEAFF,TGCAGCGTTGAATCACGCGGTCGGGGGGTGGCTGAAGCTTTCTTT
TRBV5-5,.,TRBJ2-7,.,CASSFGDMGFEQYF,TGTGCCAGCAGCTTCGGGGACATGGGTTTCGAGCAGTACTTC
TRBV7-2,once,TRBJ1-1,.,CASSLDTGKNTEAFF,TGTGCCAGCAGCTTAGACACAGGGAAGAACACTGAAGCTTTCTTT
TRBV27,once,TRBJ1-2,.,CASSFRREEGYTF,TGTGCCAGCAGTTTCCGTAGGGAGGAAGGCTACACCTTC
TRBV4-3,.,TRBJ1-3,.,CASSQEAGGRFGNTIYF,TGCGCCAGCAGCCAAGAGGCGGGTGGACGTTTCGGAAACACCATATATTTT
TRBV4-2,.,TRBJ1-1,.,CASSQGGFQGNTEAFF,TGTGCCAGCAGCCAAGGGGGTTTTCAGGGGAACACTGAAGCTTTCTTT
TRBV6-1,.,TRBJ2-2,.,CASLATWNTGELFF,TGTGCCAGCCTAGCTACTTGGAACACCGGGGAGCTGTTTTTT
TRBV7-2,.,TRBJ2-5,.,CASSLSSSWETQYF,TGTGCCAGCAGCTTATCAAGCTCCTGGGAGACCCAGTACTTC
TRBV27,.,TRBJ2-1,TRBD1,CASSLTGGSYNEQFF,TGTGCCAGCAGTTTGACAGGGGGATCCTACAATGAGCAGTTCTTC
TRBV30,.,TRBJ1-2,TRBD1,CAWDGQGETYGYTF,TGTGCCTGGGATGGACAGGGGGAGACCTATGGCTACACCTTC
TRBV11-3,.,TRBJ1-1,TRBD1,CASSLAGTENTEAFF,TGTGCCAGCAGCTTAGCCGGGACAGAGAACACTGAAGCTTTCTTT
TRBV5-1,.,TRBJ2-3,TRBD1,CASSYFGTGTDTQYF,TGCGCCAGCAGCTACTTCGGGACAGGGACAGATACGCAGTATTTT
TRBV4-3,.,TRBJ1-3,TRBD1,CASSQGTGSGNTIYF,TGCGCCAGCAGCCAAGGGACAGGATCTGGAAACACCATATATTTT